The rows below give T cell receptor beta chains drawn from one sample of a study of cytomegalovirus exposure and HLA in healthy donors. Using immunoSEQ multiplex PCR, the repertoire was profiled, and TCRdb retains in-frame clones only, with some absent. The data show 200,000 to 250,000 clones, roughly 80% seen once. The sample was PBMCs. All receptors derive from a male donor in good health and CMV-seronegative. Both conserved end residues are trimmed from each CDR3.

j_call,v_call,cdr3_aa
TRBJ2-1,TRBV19,ASGAGTSGYNEQF
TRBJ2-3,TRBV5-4,ASREEGTSTDTQY
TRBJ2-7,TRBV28,ASRVTRDRVYEQY
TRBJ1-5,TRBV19,ASSDNRGSNQPQH
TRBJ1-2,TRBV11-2,ASSLVPEVGYT
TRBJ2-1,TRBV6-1,ASLDRGVWNEQF
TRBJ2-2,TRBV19,ASRRVIGELF
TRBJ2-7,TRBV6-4,ASETPGQGNHEQY
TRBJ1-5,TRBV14,ASSQARNQPQH
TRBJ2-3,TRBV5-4,ASSQDRVTPSTDTQY
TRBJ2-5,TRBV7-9,ASSSPQEDTQY
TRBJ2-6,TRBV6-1,ASSGGASGANVLT